The clone carrying this T cell receptor beta chain was observed a few times. These data belong to a study of T-cell memory formation after mild COVID-19. TCRdb reprocessed the 5' RACE reads with MiXCR, giving one entry per CDR3 protein. The sample contains more than 80,000 distinct CDR3 sequences, around an eighth of which appear only once. Germline CDR1 is MNHEY and CDR2 is SVGAGI. The CDR3 loop spans 13 amino acids. Trimming took 4 bases from V and 6 from J; bases not matched to a gene: 3. The source material was PBMCs or a T cell subset sorted from them (not recorded which). This clonotype originated in an adult woman who had mild COVID-19 (a few samples of this study predate the infection). Cell type and time point are not known. V gene TRBV6-5 combines with J gene TRBJ1-2; 9 positions match TRBD1. CDR3 loop: CASSSRDRDGYTF. CDR3 nucleotide sequence: TGTGCCAGCAGTTCCCGGGACAGGGATGGCTACACCTTC.